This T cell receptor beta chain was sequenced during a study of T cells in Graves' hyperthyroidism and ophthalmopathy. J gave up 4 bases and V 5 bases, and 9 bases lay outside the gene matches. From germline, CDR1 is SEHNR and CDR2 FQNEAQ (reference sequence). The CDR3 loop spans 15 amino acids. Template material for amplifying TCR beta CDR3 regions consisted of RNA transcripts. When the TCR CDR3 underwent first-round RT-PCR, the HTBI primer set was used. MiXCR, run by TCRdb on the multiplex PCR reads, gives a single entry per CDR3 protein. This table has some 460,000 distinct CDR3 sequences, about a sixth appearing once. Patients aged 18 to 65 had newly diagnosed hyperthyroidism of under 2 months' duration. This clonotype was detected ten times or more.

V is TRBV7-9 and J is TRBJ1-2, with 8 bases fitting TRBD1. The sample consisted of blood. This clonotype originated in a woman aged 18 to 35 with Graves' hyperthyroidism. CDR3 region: CASSQQSDRGYGYTF. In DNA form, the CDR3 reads TGTGCCAGCAGCCAACAGAGCGACAGGGGCTATGGCTACACCTTC.